Listed here are 11 T cell receptor beta chains from one sample, sequenced in a study of monozygotic twins with inflammatory bowel disease. TCRdb re-called the 5' RACE reads and catalogs CDR3 proteins one per entry, DNA excluded. This listing includes around 450,000 distinct CDR3 sequences. The specimen sequenced was blood. These receptors all stem from a human donor with ulcerative colitis or Crohn's disease, or a healthy co-twin of an affected twin (not recorded which).

The chain is built from TRBV3-1 and TRBJ2-3; the D call from TCRdb, TRBD2, cannot be confirmed without DNA. The CDR3 consists of 15 residues. CDR1 and CDR2 (germline): LGHDT, YNNKEL (reference sequence). CDR3 amino acids: CASSRSGGGTDTQYF.

The rearrangement uses TRBV25-1 and TRBJ2-7. Germline V gene lookup returns CDR1 MGHDK and CDR2 SYGVNS. The CDR3 has 13 residues. The CDR3 reads CASSELAAYEQYF.

V usage is TRBV18 and J usage is TRBJ1-3. This CDR3 spans 15 amino acids. Per germline, CDR1 KGHSH and CDR2 LQKENI. CDR3 sequence: CASSPELISGNTIYF.

The chain carries TRBV2 and TRBJ2-5; TCRdb lists TRBD1, though no DNA is available to test this call. The CDR3 is 13 residues long. CDR1 and CDR2 (germline): SNHLY, FYNNEI. The CDR3 loop is CASSSGGQETQYF.

J is TRBJ2-7 and V is TRBV5-1. There are 14 residues in the CDR3. CDR1 and CDR2 (germline): SGHRS, YFSETQ. Here the CDR3 reads CASSNSLGWNEQYF.

The V gene is TRBV12-3 or TRBV12-4, the J gene TRBJ1-2; without DNA, the TCRdb call of TRBD1 cannot be checked. CDR3 length: 13 amino acids. The CDR3 spells CASSTRGEGGYTF.

The rearrangement links TRBV7-9 to TRBJ2-1; without DNA, the TCRdb call of TRBD1 cannot be checked. In germline, CDR1 is SEHNR, CDR2 FQNEAQ (reference sequence). The CDR3 has 16 amino acids. CDR3 loop: CASSPEGQGSYNEQFF. The variable domain in full, with the rest retrieved from reference TRBV7-9 and TRBJ2-1, is DTGVSQNPRHKITKRGQNVTFRCDPISEHNRLYWYRQTLGQGPEFLTYFQNEAQLEKSRLLSDRFSAERPKGSFSTLEIQRTEQGDSAMYLCASSPEGQGSYNEQFFGPGTRLTVL.

This rearrangement joins TRBV14 to TRBJ1-3. There are 16 residues in the CDR3. Germline V CDR1 and CDR2: SGHDN, FVKESK. CDR3 region: CASSQGLGSSGNTIYF. The full variable domain, in which reference TRBV14 and TRBJ1-3 provide the parts outside the CDR3, is EAGVTQFPSHSVIEKGQTVTLRCDPISGHDNLYWYRRVMGKEIKFLLHFVKESKQDESGMPNNRFLAERTGGTYSTLKVQPAELEDSGVYFCASSQGLGSSGNTIYFGEGSWLTVV.

This chain links TRBV5-1 with TRBJ1-4; as DNA is missing, the TRBD1 call by TCRdb cannot be tested. The germline V gene encodes CDR1 SGHRS and CDR2 YFSETQ. This CDR3 has 15 amino acids. CDR3: CASSLAHRENEKLFF. The variable domain in full, completed from reference TRBV5-1 and TRBJ1-4, reads KAGVTQTPRYLIKTRGQQVTLSCSPISGHRSVSWYQQTPGQGLQFLFEYFSETQRNKGNFPGRFSGRQFSNSRSEMNVSTLELGDSALYLCASSLAHRENEKLFFGSGTQLSVL.

The chain couples TRBV6-2 or TRBV6-3 to TRBJ2-7. Per germline, CDR1 MNHEY and CDR2 SVGEGT. CDR3 length: 11 residues. The CDR3 loop reads CASQWVGEQYF.

This chain joins TRBV19 and TRBJ2-5; TCRdb designates TRBD1, a call that cannot be tested without DNA. Germline lookup yields CDR1 LNHDA and CDR2 SQIVND (reference sequence). The CDR3 sequence is 15 residues long. The CDR3 spells CASSPGGGQSQTQYF. Looking up the rest from reference TRBV19 and TRBJ2-5 gives the full variable domain: DGGITQSPKYLFRKEGQNVTLSCEQNLNHDAMYWYRQDPGQGLRLIYYSQIVNDFQKGDIAEGYSVSREKKESFPLTVTSAQKNPTAFYLCASSPGGGQSQTQYFGPGTRLLVL.